The 24 T cell receptor beta chains listed next were all sequenced from one sample in a study of molecular identifiers for immune sequencing clone quantification. TCRdb fed the PCR reads into MiXCR, producing one record per CDR3 protein. Here the sample spans over 600,000 distinct CDR3 sequences, roughly 21% being singletons. What was sequenced was naive CD8+ T cells from blood, with Jurkat cell RNA spiked in. As to subset: FACS-sorted CD8+CD4-CCR7+CD45RA+ naive T cells. These receptors originate from a human donor in good health. Some libraries in this study had Jurkat cell RNA spiked in.

This clonotype was seen repeatedly, ten times or more. This chain joins TRBV7-9 and TRBJ1-2; D call uncertain. This CDR3 is built from 15 residues. CDR1 and CDR2 (germline): SEHNR, FQNEAQ (reference sequence). V lost 5 bases, J lost 7 bases, and 20 bases lay in between. In nucleotides, the CDR3 is TGTGCCAGCAGCCCCGGACTGGAGGGTGGTGGTGGCTACACCTTC. This encodes CASSPGLEGGGGYTF.

In the case of this clonotype: A much larger clone lies a single base off, so this may be a read error. The CDR3 ends on some other residue instead of the conserved phenylalanine or tryptophan, so this is likely a read error. The chain combines TRBV6-1 with TRBJ2-7; 9 bases fit TRBD1. CDR3 length: 13 amino acids. The V gene's germline CDR1 is MNHNS and CDR2 SASEGT. Germline trimming cut 1 base from V and 6 bases from J; bases unmatched to any gene: 1. Here the CDR3 reads CASSEGGQGEQYL. For the CDR3, the DNA is TGTGCCAGCAGTGAAGGGGGACAGGGCGAGCAGTACCTC.

This clonotype has ten or more counts. V gene TRBV5-4 combines with J gene TRBJ2-5; possibly TRBD2 for D (5 bases). V was clipped by 4 bases and J by 3 bases, with 16 bases between them. The CDR3 totals 15 residues. Germline CDR1 and CDR2: SGHNT and YYREEE (reference sequence). CDR3 in amino acids: CASSPERTGKETQYF. The CDR3 coding sequence is TGTGCCAGCAGCCCCGAACGGACGGGAAAAGAGACCCAGTACTTC.

The rearrangement joins TRBV30 to TRBJ2-6, with 10 bases fitting TRBD1. V gave up 7 bases and J gave up 1 base; unmatched junction bases: 13. The CDR3 length is 18 residues. The V gene's germline CDR1 is GTSNPN and CDR2 SVGIG (reference sequence). This chain's CDR3 is CALPTGTGAFSGANVLTF. For the CDR3, the DNA is TGTGCCTTACCGACCGGGACAGGGGCTTTTTCTGGGGCCAACGTCCTGACTTTC.

V usage is TRBV28 and J usage is TRBJ1-2; 8 bases match TRBD1. The CDR3 has 15 amino acids. Germline V gene sequence: CDR1 MDHEN, CDR2 SYDVKM. V lost 4 bases, J lost 5 bases, and 9 bases stayed unmatched. The CDR3 sequence: CASSYRGLGFYGYTF. DNA for the CDR3: TGTGCCAGCAGTTACAGGGGGTTAGGGTTTTATGGCTACACCTTC.

V is TRBV11-2 and J is TRBJ2-5; D is possibly TRBD2 (6 bases). Per germline, CDR1 SGHAT and CDR2 FQNNGV. The CDR3 totals 15 residues. Trimming removed 5 bases from V and 1 base from J, with 14 bases in between. CDR3 DNA sequence: TGTGCCAGCAGCCCGCCCGGGACTTTCCAAGAGACCCAGTACTTC. Protein sequence: CASSPPGTFQETQYF.

This clonotype has a handful of counts. This may be a read error: a much more frequent sequence differs by one nucleotide. The chain joins TRBV4-3 to TRBJ2-1; 7 bases match TRBD2. The V gene's germline CDR1 is LGHNA and CDR2 YSLEER. This CDR3 is built from 15 residues. The CDR3 DNA follows: TGCGCCAGCAGCCAAATCGGAGTGGGGGGGACTGAGCAGCTCTTC. It yields the protein CASSQIGVGGTEQLF.

Details on this clonotype: A much larger clonotype is one base distant, so this may be a read error. No conserved phenylalanine or tryptophan ends this CDR3, so it is likely a read error. The gene calls are TRBV4-3 and TRBJ2-3; a possible D gene is TRBD2 (5 bases). CDR3 length: 17 amino acids. Germline-derived CDR1 and CDR2 are LGHNA and YSLEER. Trimming took off 0 bases at V and 6 bases at J, with 19 bases between the two ends. The CDR3 DNA sequence: TGCGCCAGCAGCCAAGAAGCGTCTAGCCGGATGGGGGATACGCAGTATTCT. Protein sequence: CASSQEASSRMGDTQYS.

This clonotype was counted a few times. The chain is built from TRBV19 and TRBJ1-4; 11 bases map to TRBD1. V shed 5 bases and J 6 bases; nucleotides not matched to a gene: 11. The CDR3 covers 17 residues. Germline loops: CDR1 LNHDA, CDR2 SQIVND (reference sequence). CDR3: CASSPLSPGQGDEKLFF. CDR3 nucleotide sequence: TGTGCCAGTAGTCCTCTCTCACCGGGACAGGGGGATGAAAAACTGTTTTTT.

With regard to this clonotype: An end of the junction differs from the germline gene, which may be a read error. The gene calls are TRBV6-5 and TRBJ1-2; D gene unclear. Per germline, CDR1 MNHEY and CDR2 SVGAGI. The length of the CDR3 is 13 residues. The CDR3 coding sequence is TGTACCAGCAGCCCCGTTAACTACTGTGGCTACACCTTC. Amino acid sequence: CTSSPVNYCGYTF.

This clonotype has more than one count but fewer than ten. V usage is TRBV9 and J usage is TRBJ2-3, with 12 bases identical to TRBD2. CDR1 is SGDLS, CDR2 YYNGEE, per germline. V was pared by 0 bases and J by 5 bases, with 7 bases of the junction left unmatched. The CDR3 runs 17 residues. Written as DNA, the CDR3 is TGTGCCAGCAGCGTAGCTTCGACTAGCGGGGGTCTAGATACGCAGTATTTT. Translating it yields CASSVASTSGGLDTQYF.

This clonotype was counted at least ten times. This chain links TRBV7-9 with TRBJ1-5; D is unclear. V was trimmed by 4 bases and J by 2 bases, leaving 12 bases between them. Germline CDR1 is SEHNR and CDR2 is FQNEAQ (reference sequence). This CDR3 contains 15 residues. The CDR3 DNA is TGTGCCAGCAGCTCCACAGTGGGCGGCAATCAGCCCCAGCATTTT. Translation gives CASSSTVGGNQPQHF.

This clonotype came up many times. The rearrangement uses TRBV3-1 and TRBJ2-7; D might be TRBD2 (7 bases). The V and J ends lost 4 bases and 6 bases respectively, with 16 bases between them. This CDR3 is built from 14 residues. Per the germline V gene, CDR1 is LGHDT and CDR2 is YNNKEL (reference sequence). The CDR3 sequence is CASSPPLGGGEQYF. CDR3 in DNA: TGTGCCAGCAGCCCACCTTTGGGAGGGGGCGAGCAGTACTTC.

A remark on this clonotype: A much larger clonotype is one base distant, so this may be a read error. This chain connects TRBV4-1 to TRBJ2-7; 8 bases are shared with TRBD2. The CDR3 loop spans 15 amino acids. Unmatched junction bases numbered 8, after V lost 1 base and J lost 6 bases. Per germline, CDR1 MGHRA and CDR2 YSYEKL. This chain's CDR3 is CASSQGIAGRGEQYF. CDR3 DNA: TGCGCCAGCAGCCAAGGCATAGCGGGAAGGGGCGAGCAGTACTTC.

The chain combines TRBV9 with TRBJ2-2; 8 positions agree with TRBD1. The CDR3 contains 15 residues. Germline V gene data show CDR1 as SGDLS and CDR2 as YYNGEE. After removal of 8 bases from V and 2 bases from J, the junction contained 8 bases not matched to a gene. The DNA of the CDR3 is TGTGCCAGTGGACAGGGCACCACTAACACCGGGGAGCTGTTTTTT. As protein: CASGQGTTNTGELFF.

This clonotype was recorded many times. The gene calls are TRBV5-6 and TRBJ2-3, with TRBD2 identical over 9 bases. This CDR3 has 15 amino acids. After removal of 0 bases from V and 5 bases from J, the junction contained 4 bases not matched to a gene. Germline lookup yields CDR1 SGHDT and CDR2 YYEEEE. The CDR3 is CASSLEVTSGDTQYF. The CDR3 DNA is TGTGCCAGCAGCTTGGAGGTGACTAGCGGAGATACGCAGTATTTT.

This clonotype occurred a few times. The rearrangement joins TRBV28 to TRBJ2-1; D call uncertain. CDR1 is MDHEN and CDR2 is SYDVKM in the germline V gene. Trimming cost V 3 bases and J 5 bases, with 5 bases left between them. The length of the CDR3 is 12 residues. In DNA form, the CDR3 reads TGTGCCAGCAGTTTCACTAACAATGAGCAGTTCTTC. Its protein product is CASSFTNNEQFF. Full variable domain (missing parts from reference TRBV28 and TRBJ2-1): DVKVTQSSRYLVKRTGEKVFLECVQDMDHENMFWYRQDPGLGLRLIYFSYDVKMKEKGDIPEGYSVSREKKERFSLILESASTNQTSMYLCASSFTNNEQFFGPGTRLTVL.

With respect to this clonotype: Its ends do not fully match the called genes, so a read error is possible. The chain is built from TRBV14 and TRBJ2-3, with TRBD1 as a possible D gene (5 bases). Looked up from germline, CDR1 is SGHDN and CDR2 is FVKESK. This CDR3 region has 14 residues. CDR3 amino acids: CASSQDQPTDAQYF. For the CDR3, the DNA is TGTGCCAGCAGCCAAGATCAGCCGACAGATGCGCAGTATTTT.

About this clonotype: This may stem from a read error, because a much larger clone lies one nucleotide away. V gene TRBV9 combines with J gene TRBJ2-7, with D tentatively TRBD1 or TRBD2 (5 bases each). Per the germline V gene, CDR1 is SGDLS and CDR2 is YYNGEE. V was clipped by 7 bases and J by 3 bases, with 20 bases between them. The CDR3 has 15 amino acids. Here the CDR3 DNA reads TGTGCCAGCGGCTCTGGGGGATCCTCCCGCTACGAGCAGTACTTC. Translated: CASGSGGSSRYEQYF.

A few counts support this clonotype. CDR3 coding DNA: TGTGCCAGCAGCCCGCCGGACAAACCGAAATTGGATTACACCTTC. Protein: CASSPPDKPKLDYTF. J is TRBJ1-2 and V is TRBV11-2; D may be TRBD1 (5 bases). The germline V and J ends were trimmed by 5 bases and 11 bases, with 24 bases remaining between them. CDR1 and CDR2 from the germline V gene are SGHAT and FQNNGV. CDR3 length: 15 residues. Variable domain in full (rest from reference TRBV11-2 and TRBJ1-2): EAGVAQSPRYKIIEKRQSVAFWCNPISGHATLYWYQQILGQGPKLLIQFQNNGVVDDSQLPKDRFSAERLKGVDSTLKIQPAKLEDSAVYLCASSPPDKPKLDYTFGSGTRLTVV.

This clonotype was detected many times. The gene calls are TRBV6-9 and TRBJ1-5, with 7 bases identical to TRBD1. Per the germline V gene, CDR1 is MNHGY and CDR2 is SVAAGI. The junction had 16 bases not matched to a gene; V was cut back by 5 bases and J by 0 bases. The CDR3 has 19 amino acids. Written as DNA, the CDR3 is TGTGCCAGCAGTGCCCTGCCACCGGGACAGTATTATAGCAATCAGCCCCAGCATTTT. Its translation: CASSALPPGQYYSNQPQHF.

This clonotype occurred many times. This chain links TRBV3-1 with TRBJ2-5; 9 bases fit TRBD1. CDR1 and CDR2 from the germline V gene are LGHDT and YNNKEL (reference sequence). J was trimmed by 4 bases and V by 4 bases; bases with no gene match: 7. The CDR3 runs 15 residues. CDR3 region: CASSPRTGVLETQYF. The CDR3 nucleotides read TGTGCCAGCAGCCCCCGGACAGGGGTATTAGAGACCCAGTACTTC.

This clonotype has only a few counts. This may be a read error, as it is one base from a much larger clone. The CDR3 bases are TGTGCCAGCAGCTTGGCTAACAGGGGTTGGCGCACTGAAGCTTTCTTT. This sequence encodes CASSLANRGWRTEAFF. This sequence joins TRBV5-6 and TRBJ1-1; 7 nucleotides align to TRBD1. The V and J ends lost 0 bases and 4 bases, in that order; junction bases with no gene match: 9. Germline lookup yields CDR1 SGHDT and CDR2 YYEEEE. The CDR3 loop spans 16 amino acids.

This clonotype has at least ten counts. J is TRBJ1-5 and V is TRBV12-3 or TRBV12-4, with D tentatively TRBD1 (6 bases). Trimming removed 6 bases from V and 6 bases from J, with 12 bases in between. The CDR3 covers 13 residues. In DNA, the CDR3 is TGTGCCAGCAGCCCGGGGGGGGCTCAGCCCCAGCATTTT. Translation gives CASSPGGAQPQHF.